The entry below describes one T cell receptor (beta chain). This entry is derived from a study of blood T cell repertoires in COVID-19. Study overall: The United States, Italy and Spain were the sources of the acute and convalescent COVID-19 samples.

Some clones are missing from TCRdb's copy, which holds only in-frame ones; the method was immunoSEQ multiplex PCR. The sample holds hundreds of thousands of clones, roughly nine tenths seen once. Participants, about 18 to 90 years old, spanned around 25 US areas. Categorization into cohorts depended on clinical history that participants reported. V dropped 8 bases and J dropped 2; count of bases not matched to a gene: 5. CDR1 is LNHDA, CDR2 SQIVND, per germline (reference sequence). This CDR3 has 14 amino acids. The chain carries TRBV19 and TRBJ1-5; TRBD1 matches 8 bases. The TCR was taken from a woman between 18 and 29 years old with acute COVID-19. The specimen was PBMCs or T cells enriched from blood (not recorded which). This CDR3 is CASGGQGGNQPQHF. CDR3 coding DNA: TGTGCCAGTGGTGGACAGGGAGGCAATCAGCCCCAGCATTTT. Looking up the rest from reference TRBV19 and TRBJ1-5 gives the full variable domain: DGGITQSPKYLFRKEGQNVTLSCEQNLNHDAMYWYRQDPGQGLRLIYYSQIVNDFQKGDIAEGYSVSREKKESFPLTVTSAQKNPTAFYLCASGGQGGNQPQHFGDGTRLSIL.